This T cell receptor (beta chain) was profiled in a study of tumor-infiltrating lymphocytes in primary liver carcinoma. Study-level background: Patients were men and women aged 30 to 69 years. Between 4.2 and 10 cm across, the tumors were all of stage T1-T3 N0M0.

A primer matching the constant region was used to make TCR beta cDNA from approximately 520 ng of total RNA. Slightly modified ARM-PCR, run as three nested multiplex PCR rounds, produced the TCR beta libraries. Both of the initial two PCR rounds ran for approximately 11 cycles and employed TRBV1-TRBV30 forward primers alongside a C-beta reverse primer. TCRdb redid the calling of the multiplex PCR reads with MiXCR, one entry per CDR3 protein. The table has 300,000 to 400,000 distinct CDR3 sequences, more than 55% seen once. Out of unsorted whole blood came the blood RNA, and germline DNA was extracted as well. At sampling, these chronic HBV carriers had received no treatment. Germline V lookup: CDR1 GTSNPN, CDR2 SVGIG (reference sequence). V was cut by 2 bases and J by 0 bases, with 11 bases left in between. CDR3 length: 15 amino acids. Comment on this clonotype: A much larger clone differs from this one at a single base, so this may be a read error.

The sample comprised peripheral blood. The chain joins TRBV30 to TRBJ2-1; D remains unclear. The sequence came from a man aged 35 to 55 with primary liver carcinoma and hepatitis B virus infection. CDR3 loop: CAWSLGPSSYNEQFF. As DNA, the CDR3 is TGTGCCTGGAGTCTAGGACCAAGCTCCTACAATGAGCAGTTCTTC.